This T cell receptor beta chain was obtained from a study of a mutant IDH1 vaccine in newly diagnosed glioma. For the study at large: Males made up 62.5% and females about 40% of treated patients, whose mean age was roughly 40 years.

Looked up from germline, CDR1 is KGHSH and CDR2 is LQKENI. The CDR3 has 15 amino acids. The J segment lost 0 bases and the V segment lost 6 bases, leaving 5 bases of the junction unmatched. TCRdb's copy holds only in-frame clones and misses some; the assay was immunoSEQ multiplex PCR. The repertoire has about 92,000 clones, 83% of them found once; the top ten carry 6% to 9.5%. As for time point: baseline, week 1 (first vaccination visit). Stated treatment: pre-vaccination baseline after standard-of-care therapy. The chain joins TRBV18 to TRBJ2-3; 8 positions agree with TRBD2. The origin of this receptor is a woman aged 45-65 years with glioma. The material was PBMCs, obtained from a glioma patient treated with radiotherapy, temozolomide or both. This CDR3 reads CASSPVAGSTDTQYF. Here the CDR3 DNA reads TGTGCCAGCTCCCCGGTAGCGGGGAGCACAGATACGCAGTATTTT.